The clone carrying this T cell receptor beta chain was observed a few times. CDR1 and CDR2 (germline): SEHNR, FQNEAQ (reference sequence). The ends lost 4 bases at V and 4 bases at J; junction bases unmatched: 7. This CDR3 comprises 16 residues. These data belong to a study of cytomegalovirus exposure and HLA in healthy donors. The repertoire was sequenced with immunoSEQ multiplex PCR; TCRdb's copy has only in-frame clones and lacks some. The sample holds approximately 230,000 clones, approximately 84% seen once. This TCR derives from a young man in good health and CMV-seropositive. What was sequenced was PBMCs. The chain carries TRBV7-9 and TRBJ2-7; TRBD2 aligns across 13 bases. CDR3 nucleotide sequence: TGTGCCAGCAGCTCTACTAGCGGGAGGGGTCTGTACGAGCAGTACTTC. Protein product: CASSSTSGRGLYEQYF.